This T cell receptor (beta chain) emerged from a study of blood T cells in healthy people across ages. V gave up 7 bases and J gave up 0 bases, with 10 bases separating them. Germline V gene lookup returns CDR1 SNHLY and CDR2 FYNNEI. The length of the CDR3 is 15 residues. Next came a second PCR, run for about 6 to 11 cycles, which used a sample-barcoded 5' primer along with a J-beta primer mix. A template-switch adaptor that had 12 random nucleotides put a tag on each cDNA molecule. One entry per CDR3 protein, called by TCRdb with MiXCR from the 5' RACE reads. The profile shows approximately 1.5 million distinct CDR3 sequences, roughly 30% of them singletons. PBMCs numbering at least 7 million were isolated per sample.

The chain combines TRBV2 with TRBJ1-6, with D possibly being TRBD1 (5 bases). Sequenced material: blood. This clonotype was obtained from a woman aged 25-40 years in good health. CDR3 in DNA: TGTGCCAGCACGTGGGGGAGCTCCTATAATTCACCCCTCCACTTT. Its protein product is CASTWGSSYNSPLHF.